This T cell receptor beta chain was recovered during a study of Ad26.COV2.S vaccination and SARS-CoV-2 variants. Study-wide background: In the study, Ad26.COV2.S was injected intramuscularly once, or twice 56 days apart.

Notes on the study in general: Non-spike TCR breadth did not differ much between vaccine and placebo recipients. Relative to placebo recipients, vaccine recipients exhibited elevated spike-specific TCR breadth.

A word on this clone: Antigen unknown.

The treatment was: roughly 20 received Ad26.COV2.S at low or high dose, single or two shots; several received placebo; per-sample allocation not given. All samples were drawn on day 63, counting from the first vaccine or placebo injection. Whoever gave the sample was an adult aged 18-55 years in Boston. Profiling relied on immunoSEQ multiplex PCR, and the TCRdb table lists in-frame clones only, not all of them. Among a few hundred thousand clones, 85% to 90% were seen once, and the ten largest hold around 5%. Looked up from germline, CDR1 is MNHEY and CDR2 is SMNVEV (reference sequence). The CDR3 consists of 14 residues. J gave up 6 bases and V 5 bases, and 6 bases lay outside the gene matches.

The TCR originated in a person aged 18-65 years who received the Ad26.COV2.S COVID-19 vaccine or a placebo. Source: peripheral blood, taken in a trial of Ad26.COV2.S vaccine versus placebo. The chain is built from TRBV27 and TRBJ1-1; 10 bases fit TRBD1. The CDR3 DNA is TGTGCCAGCAGTCCCCGGGACAGGGGACCTGAAGCTTTCTTT. It is translated as CASSPRDRGPEAFF.